This entry lists 20 T cell receptor beta chains sequenced from one sample in a study of cytomegalovirus exposure and HLA in healthy donors. PCR was performed using 60 Vbeta and 13 Jbeta primers. This table comes from immunoSEQ multiplex PCR, and its TCRdb copy is limited to in-frame clones, with some not included. The repertoire holds more than 150,000 clones, with 65% to 90% as singletons. Sequencing was done on a sample of PBMCs. The receptors here all came from a girl under 10 years old in good health and CMV-seropositive.

This clone was seen just once. The genes are TRBV4-1 and TRBJ2-7; 10 bases map to TRBD2. The CDR3 covers 16 residues. Trimming cost V 0 bases and J 1 base; bases outside gene matches: 3. CDR1 and CDR2 from the germline V gene are MGHRA and YSYEKL. Here the CDR3 DNA reads TGCGCCAGCAGCCAAGAGTTAGCGGGAGGATCCTACGAGCAGTACTTC. Its protein is CASSQELAGGSYEQYF.

The genes are TRBV7-9 and TRBJ2-1, with TRBD2 identical over 9 bases. V trimming: 6 bases; J trimming: 4 bases; junction bases outside the gene matches: 4. Germline V lookup: CDR1 SEHNR, CDR2 FQNEAQ (reference sequence). The CDR3 is 14 amino acids. CDR3 nucleotides: TGTGCCAGCAGGGGGACTAGCTCGTACAATGAGCAGTTCTTC. This sequence encodes CASRGTSSYNEQFF. The whole variable domain, remainder taken from reference TRBV7-9 and TRBJ2-1, is DTGVSQNPRHKITKRGQNVTFRCDPISEHNRLYWYRQTLGQGPEFLTYFQNEAQLEKSRLLSDRFSAERPKGSFSTLEIQRTEQGDSAMYLCASRGTSSYNEQFFGPGTRLTVL.

The J gene is TRBJ2-1, the V gene TRBV5-4; no firm D call. Trimming shortened V by 4 bases and J by 0 bases, and 14 bases separated the two germline ends. Germline V gives CDR1 SGHNT, CDR2 YYREEE (reference sequence). This CDR3 comprises 16 residues. CDR3 residues: CASSPVASSSYNEQFF. DNA for the CDR3: TGTGCCAGCAGCCCGGTTGCCTCGAGCTCCTACAATGAGCAGTTCTTC.

The rearrangement joins TRBV7-8 to TRBJ2-7, with TRBD2 identical over 11 bases. The germline V gene encodes CDR1 SGHVS and CDR2 FQNEAQ. V was clipped by 5 bases and J by 0 bases; unmatched bases: 3. The length of the CDR3 is 15 residues. CDR3 in DNA: TGTGCCAGCAGCGTAGGGACTAGCGGCTCCTACGAGCAGTACTTC. Translated, it gives CASSVGTSGSYEQYF.

This chain connects TRBV18 to TRBJ2-2; the match to TRBD1 covers 8 bases. The ends lost 5 bases at V and 6 bases at J; junction bases unmatched: 8. The CDR3 is 15 residues long. CDR1 and CDR2 from the germline V gene are KGHSH and LQKENI. CDR3 DNA sequence: TGTGCCAGCTCATTCTTGGACAGGGCGGCCGGGGAGCTGTTTTTT. Translated: CASSFLDRAAGELFF.

This chain connects TRBV19 to TRBJ1-1; D unclear. The CDR3 has 17 amino acids. V lost 11 bases to trimming and J lost 2 bases, with 27 bases between them. Looked up from germline, CDR1 is LNHDA and CDR2 is SQIVND (reference sequence). Here the CDR3 reads CAVASSRSPGLNTEAFF. DNA of the CDR3: TGTGCCGTAGCCTCATCCCGCTCCCCGGGATTAAACACTGAAGCTTTCTTT.

This clone turned up a few times. This rearrangement joins TRBV6-1 to TRBJ2-7; D is ambiguous. The CDR3 is made up of 14 amino acids. V lost 2 bases and J lost 2, with 10 bases in between. Germline V gives CDR1 MNHNS, CDR2 SASEGT. The CDR3: CASSELVFPYEQYF. As DNA, the CDR3 is TGTGCCAGCAGTGAACTAGTGTTCCCCTACGAGCAGTACTTC.

The chain links TRBV25-1 to TRBJ1-6; 7 bases fit TRBD1. Germline CDR1 MGHDK, CDR2 SYGVNS. With V trimmed by 2 bases and J by 8 bases, 9 bases remained unmatched. The CDR3 spans 16 residues. The CDR3 loop is CASSEIRTGMHSPLHF. The CDR3 DNA follows: TGTGCCAGCAGTGAAATCCGGACAGGAATGCATTCACCCCTCCACTTT.

V gene TRBV5-4 combines with J gene TRBJ1-1; 7 bases match TRBD1. Germline CDR1 reads SGHNT; CDR2 reads YYREEE (reference sequence). V dropped 4 bases and J dropped 4; count of bases not matched to a gene: 10. CDR3 length: 15 amino acids. For the CDR3, the DNA is TGTGCCAGCAGCAAAGGACAGGCTCTAGGCACTGAAGCTTTCTTT. It translates to CASSKGQALGTEAFF.

This sequence joins TRBV6-5 and TRBJ2-1, with 12 nucleotides matching TRBD2. Germline V gives CDR1 MNHEY, CDR2 SVGAGI. Unmatched junction bases numbered 8, after V lost 7 bases and J lost 7 bases. The CDR3 runs 15 residues. Here the CDR3 DNA reads TGTGCCAGCACTCGACTAGCGGGAGTATTGAATGAGCAGTTCTTC. Translated, it gives CASTRLAGVLNEQFF.

The chain uses TRBV19 and TRBJ2-6; 7 nucleotides match TRBD2. The J segment lost 0 bases and the V segment lost 10 bases, leaving 15 bases of the junction unmatched. Looked up from germline, CDR1 is LNHDA and CDR2 is SQIVND (reference sequence). This CDR3 has 18 residues. This CDR3 is CATIWGGIKPSGANVLTF. The CDR3 coding sequence is TGTGCCACAATTTGGGGAGGGATAAAACCCTCTGGGGCCAACGTCCTGACTTTC.

This sequence joins TRBV10-3 and TRBJ2-1, with TRBD2 matching over 9 bases. Trimming at V came to 10 bases and at J to 6 bases, leaving 19 bases not matched to a gene. Germline V gene lookup returns CDR1 ENHRY and CDR2 SYGVKD. The CDR3 has 17 residues. The CDR3 is CASLPGRGTSLSNEQFF. The CDR3 nucleotides are TGTGCCAGCTTACCGGGGAGGGGGACTAGCTTATCCAATGAGCAGTTCTTC.

The chain employs TRBV6-1 and TRBJ1-5; D is perhaps TRBD1 (5 bases). V was shortened by 7 bases and J by 0 bases, with 13 bases between the two germline ends. The CDR3 has 15 amino acids. Germline assignment: CDR1 MNHNS and CDR2 SASEGT. In nucleotides, the CDR3 is TGTGCCAGCACCCGCGGACAATTTAGCAATCAGCCCCAGCATTTT. This encodes CASTRGQFSNQPQHF.

The CDR3 DNA sequence: TGTGCCTGGAGTGATACAGGGGCCGATACGCAGTATTTT. It codes for CAWSDTGADTQYF. V is TRBV30 and J is TRBJ2-3; 7 bases are a match to TRBD1. Germline V gene sequence: CDR1 GTSNPN, CDR2 SVGIG (reference sequence). V shed 1 base, J shed 6 bases, and the junction held 4 bases outside the gene matches. The CDR3 extends over 13 amino acids.

The V gene is TRBV28, the J gene TRBJ1-1; 9 bases map to TRBD1. The germline V gene encodes CDR1 MDHEN and CDR2 SYDVKM. After removal of 6 bases from V and 8 bases from J, the junction contained 13 bases not matched to a gene. CDR3 length: 15 residues. The CDR3 DNA is TGTGCCAGCAGCCCCACAGGGGGCCCTGAGCGAGAAGCTTTCTTT. Amino acids: CASSPTGGPEREAFF.

This chain uses TRBV18 with TRBJ2-1, with 9 bases lining up with TRBD2. V was clipped by 2 bases and J by 5 bases; unmatched bases: 7. From germline, CDR1 is KGHSH and CDR2 LQKENI. This CDR3 is built from 16 residues. The CDR3 is CASSPGMTSGNNEQFF. The CDR3 nucleotides are TGTGCCAGCTCACCAGGAATGACTAGCGGAAACAATGAGCAGTTCTTC.

The chain is built from TRBV7-2 and TRBJ2-7; 7 bases are shared with TRBD1. V gave up 5 bases and J gave up 3 bases; unmatched junction bases: 4. This CDR3 comprises 13 residues. CDR1 and CDR2 (germline): SGHTA, FQGNSA. The CDR3 reads CASSRTGFYEQYF. CDR3 DNA: TGTGCCAGCAGCCGGACAGGATTCTACGAGCAGTACTTC.

This rearrangement joins TRBV6-4 to TRBJ2-1, with 9 bases aligning to TRBD1. V dropped 6 bases and J dropped 6; count of bases not matched to a gene: 6. Germline lookup yields CDR1 MRHNA and CDR2 SNTAGT. The CDR3 totals 14 residues. DNA of the CDR3: TGTGCCAGCAGAGAGACAGGGGGTAGCAATGAGCAGTTCTTC. Translated, it gives CASRETGGSNEQFF.

The CDR3 spells CARMPVQEQFF. CDR3 sequence (DNA): TGTGCCAGGATGCCCGTGCAGGAGCAGTTCTTC. This chain uses TRBV28 with TRBJ2-1; no clear D gene. The CDR3 covers 11 residues. Germline CDR1 is MDHEN and CDR2 is SYDVKM. V was shortened by 9 bases and J by 10 bases, with 13 bases between the two germline ends.

This rearrangement joins TRBV6-5 to TRBJ2-3; D gene unclear. The CDR3 has 15 amino acids. V was clipped by 5 bases and J by 2 bases, with 14 bases between them. Germline lookup yields CDR1 MNHEY and CDR2 SVGAGI. CDR3 sequence: CASSITRRNTDTQYF. DNA of the CDR3: TGTGCCAGCAGTATAACTCGGCGGAACACAGATACGCAGTATTTT.